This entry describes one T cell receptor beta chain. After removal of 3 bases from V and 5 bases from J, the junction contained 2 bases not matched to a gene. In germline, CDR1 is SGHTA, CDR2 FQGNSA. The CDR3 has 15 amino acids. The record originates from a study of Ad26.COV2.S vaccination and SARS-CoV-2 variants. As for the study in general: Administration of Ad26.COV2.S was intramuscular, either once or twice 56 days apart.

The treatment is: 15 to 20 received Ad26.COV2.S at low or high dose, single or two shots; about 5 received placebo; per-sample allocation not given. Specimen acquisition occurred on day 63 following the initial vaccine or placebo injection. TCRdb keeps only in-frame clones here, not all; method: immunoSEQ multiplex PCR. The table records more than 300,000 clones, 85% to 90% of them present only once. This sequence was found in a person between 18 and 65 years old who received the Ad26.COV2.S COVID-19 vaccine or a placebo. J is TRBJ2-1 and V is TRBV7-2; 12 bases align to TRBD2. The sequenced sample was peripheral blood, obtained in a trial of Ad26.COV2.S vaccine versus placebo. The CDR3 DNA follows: TGTGCCAGCAGCTTTCTAGCGGGGGGGAACAATGAGCAGTTCTTC. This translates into CASSFLAGGNNEQFF.